A selection of T cell receptor beta chains follows, all from one sample in a study of blood T cell repertoires in COVID-19. TCRdb's copy holds only in-frame clones and misses some; the assay was immunoSEQ multiplex PCR. The sample includes roughly 300,000 clones, 70% to 90% seen only once; the top ten take approximately 4.4%. Material: PBMCs or T cells enriched from blood (not recorded which). The receptors derive from a woman in her thirties or forties with acute COVID-19. CDR3s include the opening cysteine and the closing phenylalanine or tryptophan. Fields, in order: clone size, D gene, V gene, J gene, CDR3 protein, CDR3 DNA. D genes are given only for firm matches. Some rows have no size entry. The others give once, few or many, or a class for an expanded clone.

clone size: NA
D gene: TRBD1
V gene: TRBV5-1
J gene: TRBJ1-1
CDR3 protein: CASSLVTGGLWTEAFF
CDR3 DNA: TGCGCCAGCAGCTTGGTGACAGGGGGATTGTGGACTGAAGCTTTCTTT

clone size: NA
D gene: TRBD1
V gene: TRBV5-5
J gene: TRBJ1-2
CDR3 protein: CASSTGTATLYGYTF
CDR3 DNA: TGTGCCAGCAGCACCGGGACAGCTACACTCTATGGCTACACCTTC

clone size: few
D gene: NA
V gene: TRBV3-1/TRBV3-2
J gene: TRBJ1-5
CDR3 protein: CASSQEVLRGDQPQHF
CDR3 DNA: TGTGCCAGCAGCCAAGAAGTGTTGCGGGGGGATCAGCCCCAGCATTTT

clone size: NA
D gene: TRBD1
V gene: TRBV4-3
J gene: TRBJ1-2
CDR3 protein: CASSQDPDRIDGYTF
CDR3 DNA: TGCGCCAGCAGCCAAGATCCGGACAGGATCGATGGCTACACCTTC

clone size: NA
D gene: TRBD1
V gene: TRBV14
J gene: TRBJ2-3
CDR3 protein: CASSSSHRGLKHTQYF
CDR3 DNA: TGTGCCAGCAGCAGCTCCCACAGGGGCCTCAAGCATACGCAGTATTTT

clone size: NA
D gene: NA
V gene: TRBV3-1/TRBV3-2
J gene: TRBJ1-5
CDR3 protein: CASSQTTGFSNQPQHF
CDR3 DNA: TGTGCCAGCAGCCAGACGACAGGTTTTAGCAATCAGCCCCAGCATTTT

clone size: few
D gene: TRBD2
V gene: TRBV7-9
J gene: TRBJ2-7
CDR3 protein: CASSSGAGTTYEQYF
CDR3 DNA: TGTGCCAGCAGCTCAGGTGCAGGGACTACCTACGAGCAGTACTTC

clone size: NA
D gene: TRBD1
V gene: TRBV28
J gene: TRBJ2-4
CDR3 protein: CASSGNRGSKNIQYF
CDR3 DNA: TGTGCCAGCAGTGGTAACAGGGGTTCCAAAAACATTCAGTACTTC

clone size: NA
D gene: NA
V gene: TRBV19
J gene: TRBJ2-1
CDR3 protein: CASSVQYNEQFF
CDR3 DNA: TGTGCCAGTAGTGTCCAATACAATGAGCAGTTCTTC

clone size: few
D gene: NA
V gene: TRBV3-1/TRBV3-2
J gene: TRBJ1-1
CDR3 protein: CASSYRNTEAFF
CDR3 DNA: TGTGCCAGCAGTTACAGAAACACTGAAGCTTTCTTT

clone size: few
D gene: NA
V gene: TRBV7-2
J gene: TRBJ1-6
CDR3 protein: CASRPTGRESSPLHF
CDR3 DNA: TGTGCCAGCAGACCAACAGGGAGAGAAAGTTCACCCCTCCACTTT

clone size: NA
D gene: TRBD2
V gene: TRBV7-2
J gene: TRBJ2-7
CDR3 protein: CASTLLAGGSYEQYF
CDR3 DNA: TGTGCCAGCACCTTACTGGCGGGGGGCTCCTACGAGCAGTACTTC

clone size: NA
D gene: TRBD2
V gene: TRBV28
J gene: TRBJ2-1
CDR3 protein: CASRVPAGTSRNEQFF
CDR3 DNA: TGTGCCAGCAGAGTTCCTGCCGGGACTAGCCGCAATGAGCAGTTCTTC

clone size: once
D gene: NA
V gene: TRBV6-2/TRBV6-3
J gene: TRBJ2-6
CDR3 protein: CASSRFQGARGANVLTF
CDR3 DNA: TGTGCCAGCAGTAGGTTCCAGGGTGCGAGGGGGGCCAACGTCCTGACTTTC

clone size: NA
D gene: TRBD1
V gene: TRBV9
J gene: TRBJ2-5
CDR3 protein: CASSRGQGSGETQYF
CDR3 DNA: TGTGCCAGCAGCCGGGGACAGGGCTCCGGGGAGACCCAGTACTTC

clone size: NA
D gene: NA
V gene: TRBV5-5
J gene: TRBJ2-1
CDR3 protein: CASSPGNEQFF
CDR3 DNA: TGTGCCAGCAGTCCGGGAAATGAGCAGTTCTTC

clone size: NA
D gene: NA
V gene: TRBV28
J gene: TRBJ2-1
CDR3 protein: CASSFGRGIADEQFF
CDR3 DNA: TGTGCCAGCAGTTTTGGACGCGGGATAGCCGATGAGCAGTTCTTC

clone size: NA
D gene: NA
V gene: TRBV6-5
J gene: TRBJ1-5
CDR3 protein: CASSAFGNQPQHF
CDR3 DNA: TGTGCCAGCAGCGCGTTCGGCAATCAGCCCCAGCATTTT

clone size: NA
D gene: NA
V gene: TRBV7-9
J gene: TRBJ2-5
CDR3 protein: CASSFRQQETQYF
CDR3 DNA: TGTGCCAGCAGCTTCCGACAACAAGAGACCCAGTACTTC

clone size: NA
D gene: NA
V gene: TRBV28
J gene: TRBJ2-1
CDR3 protein: CASSFSTPRNQFF
CDR3 DNA: TGTGCCAGCAGTTTTAGCACCCCAAGGAACCAGTTCTTC

clone size: NA
D gene: NA
V gene: TRBV6-6
J gene: TRBJ1-1
CDR3 protein: CASSYVLADVSEAFF
CDR3 DNA: TGTGCCAGCAGTTACGTTTTAGCTGATGTCAGTGAAGCTTTCTTT

clone size: NA
D gene: TRBD1
V gene: TRBV6-2/TRBV6-3
J gene: TRBJ2-7
CDR3 protein: CASSRDSNYEQYF
CDR3 DNA: TGTGCCAGCAGTCGGGACAGCAACTACGAGCAGTACTTC

clone size: NA
D gene: TRBD1
V gene: TRBV6-2/TRBV6-3
J gene: TRBJ1-6
CDR3 protein: CASSRTRTGNSPLHF
CDR3 DNA: TGTGCCAGCAGTCGTACTCGGACAGGGAATTCACCCCTCCACTTT

clone size: NA
D gene: NA
V gene: TRBV7-2
J gene: TRBJ1-6
CDR3 protein: CASSTSGLHGSPLHF
CDR3 DNA: TGTGCCAGCAGCACTAGTGGGTTGCATGGTTCACCCCTCCACTTT